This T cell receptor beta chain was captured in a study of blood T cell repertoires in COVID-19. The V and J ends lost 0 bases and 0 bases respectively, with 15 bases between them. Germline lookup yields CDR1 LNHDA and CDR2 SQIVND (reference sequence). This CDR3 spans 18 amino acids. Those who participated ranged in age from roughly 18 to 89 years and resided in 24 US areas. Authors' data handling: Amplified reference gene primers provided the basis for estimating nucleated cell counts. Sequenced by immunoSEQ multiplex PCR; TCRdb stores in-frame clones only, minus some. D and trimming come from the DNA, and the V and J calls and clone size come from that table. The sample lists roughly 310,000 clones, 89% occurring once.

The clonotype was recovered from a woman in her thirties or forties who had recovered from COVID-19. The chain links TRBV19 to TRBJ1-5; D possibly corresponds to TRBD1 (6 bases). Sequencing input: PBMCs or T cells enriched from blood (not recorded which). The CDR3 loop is CASSIDLGTLLSNQPQHF. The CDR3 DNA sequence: TGTGCCAGTAGTATAGATCTCGGGACACTCCTTAGCAATCAGCCCCAGCATTTT. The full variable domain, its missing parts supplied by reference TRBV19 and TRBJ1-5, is DGGITQSPKYLFRKEGQNVTLSCEQNLNHDAMYWYRQDPGQGLRLIYYSQIVNDFQKGDIAEGYSVSREKKESFPLTVTSAQKNPTAFYLCASSIDLGTLLSNQPQHFGDGTRLSIL.